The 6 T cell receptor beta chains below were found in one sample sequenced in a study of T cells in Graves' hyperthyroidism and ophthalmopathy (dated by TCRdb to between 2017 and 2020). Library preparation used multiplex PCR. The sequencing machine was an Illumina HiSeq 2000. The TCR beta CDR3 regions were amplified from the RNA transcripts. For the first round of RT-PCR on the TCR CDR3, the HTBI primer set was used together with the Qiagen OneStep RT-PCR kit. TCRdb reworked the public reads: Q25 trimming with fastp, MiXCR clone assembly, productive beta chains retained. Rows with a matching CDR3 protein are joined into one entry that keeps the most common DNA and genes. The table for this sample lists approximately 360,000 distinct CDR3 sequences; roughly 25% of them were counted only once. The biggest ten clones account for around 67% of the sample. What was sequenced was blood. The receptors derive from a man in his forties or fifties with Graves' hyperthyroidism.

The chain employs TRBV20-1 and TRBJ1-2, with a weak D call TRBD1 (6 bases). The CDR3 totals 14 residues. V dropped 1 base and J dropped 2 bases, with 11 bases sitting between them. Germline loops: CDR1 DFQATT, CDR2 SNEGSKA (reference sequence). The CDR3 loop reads CSARVGGGNYGYTF. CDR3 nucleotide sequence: TGCAGTGCTAGAGTCGGGGGCGGAAACTATGGCTACACCTTC.

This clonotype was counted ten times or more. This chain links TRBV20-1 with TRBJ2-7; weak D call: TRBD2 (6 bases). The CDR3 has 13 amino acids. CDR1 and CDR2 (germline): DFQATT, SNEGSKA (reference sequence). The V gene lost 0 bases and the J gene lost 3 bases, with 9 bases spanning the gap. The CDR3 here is CSARDFSGYEQYF. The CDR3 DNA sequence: TGCAGTGCTAGAGACTTTAGCGGCTACGAGCAGTACTTC.

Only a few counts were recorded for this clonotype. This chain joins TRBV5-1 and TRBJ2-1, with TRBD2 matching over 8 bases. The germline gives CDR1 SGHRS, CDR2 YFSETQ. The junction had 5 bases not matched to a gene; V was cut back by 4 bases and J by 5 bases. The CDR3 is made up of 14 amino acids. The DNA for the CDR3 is TGCGCCAGCAGCCTTAGCGGGATCGACAATGAGCAGTTCTTC. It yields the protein CASSLSGIDNEQFF.

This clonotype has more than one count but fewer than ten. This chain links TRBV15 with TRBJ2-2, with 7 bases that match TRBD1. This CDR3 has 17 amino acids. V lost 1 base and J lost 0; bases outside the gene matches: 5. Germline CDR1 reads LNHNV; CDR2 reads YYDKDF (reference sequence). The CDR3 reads CATSRARGSTNTGELFF. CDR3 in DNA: TGTGCCACCAGCAGAGCCAGGGGGAGTACGAACACCGGGGAGCTGTTTTTT.

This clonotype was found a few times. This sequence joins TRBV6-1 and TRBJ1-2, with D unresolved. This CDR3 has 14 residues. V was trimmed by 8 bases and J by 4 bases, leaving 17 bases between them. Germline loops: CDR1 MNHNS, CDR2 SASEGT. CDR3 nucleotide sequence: TGTGCCAGCCGGGAATCTACAGCAACCTATGGCTACACCTTC. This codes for CASRESTATYGYTF.

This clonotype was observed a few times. CDR3 nucleotide sequence: TGCAGTGCGTCAGGGGAGGGCGAGCAGTACTTC. This sequence encodes CSASGEGEQYF. V usage is TRBV20-1 and J usage is TRBJ2-7; D may be TRBD2 (7 bases). Germline lookup yields CDR1 DFQATT and CDR2 SNEGSKA (reference sequence). The V end lost 6 bases, the J end lost 6 bases, and 12 bases lay between the germline ends. The CDR3 consists of 11 residues.